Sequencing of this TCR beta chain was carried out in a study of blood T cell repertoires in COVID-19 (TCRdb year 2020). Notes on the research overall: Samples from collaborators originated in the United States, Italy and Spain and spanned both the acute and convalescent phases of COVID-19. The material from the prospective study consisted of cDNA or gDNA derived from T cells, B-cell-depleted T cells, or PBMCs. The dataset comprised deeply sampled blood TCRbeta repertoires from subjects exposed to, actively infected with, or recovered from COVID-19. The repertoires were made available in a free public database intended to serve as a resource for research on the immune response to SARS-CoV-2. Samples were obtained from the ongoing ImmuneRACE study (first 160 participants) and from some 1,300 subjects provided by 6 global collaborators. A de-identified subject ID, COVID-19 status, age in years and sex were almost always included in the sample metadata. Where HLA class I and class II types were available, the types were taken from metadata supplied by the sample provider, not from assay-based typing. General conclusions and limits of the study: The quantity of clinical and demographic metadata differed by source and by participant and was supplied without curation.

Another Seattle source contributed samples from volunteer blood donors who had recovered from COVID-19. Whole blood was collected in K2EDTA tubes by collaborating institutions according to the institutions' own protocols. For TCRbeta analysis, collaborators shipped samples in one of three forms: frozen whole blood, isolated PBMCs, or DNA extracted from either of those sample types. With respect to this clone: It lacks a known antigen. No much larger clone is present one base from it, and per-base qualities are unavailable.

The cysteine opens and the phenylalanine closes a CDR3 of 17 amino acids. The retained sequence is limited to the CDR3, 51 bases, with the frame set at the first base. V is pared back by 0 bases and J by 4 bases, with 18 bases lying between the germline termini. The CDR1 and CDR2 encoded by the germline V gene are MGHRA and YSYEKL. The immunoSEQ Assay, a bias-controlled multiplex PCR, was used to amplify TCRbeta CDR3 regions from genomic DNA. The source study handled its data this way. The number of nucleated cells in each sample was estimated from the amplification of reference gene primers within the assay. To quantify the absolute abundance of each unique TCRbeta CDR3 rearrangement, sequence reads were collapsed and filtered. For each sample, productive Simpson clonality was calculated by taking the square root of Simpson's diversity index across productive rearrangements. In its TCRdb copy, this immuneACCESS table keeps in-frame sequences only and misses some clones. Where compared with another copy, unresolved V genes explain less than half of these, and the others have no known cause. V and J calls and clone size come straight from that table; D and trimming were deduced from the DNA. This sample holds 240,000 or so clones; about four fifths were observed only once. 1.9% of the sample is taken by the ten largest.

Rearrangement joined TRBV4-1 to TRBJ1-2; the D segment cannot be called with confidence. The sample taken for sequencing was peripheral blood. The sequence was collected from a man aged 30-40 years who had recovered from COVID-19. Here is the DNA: TGCGCCAGCAGCCAAGATCTCGGGTTCGGGTCAATCTATGGCTACACCTTC. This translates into CASSQDLGFGSIYGYTF.